A single sample gave rise to the 28 T cell receptor beta chains below, sequenced in a study of shared clonotypes between healthy human individuals (TCRdb year 2020). CD8 naive samples were obtained by positive selection for CCR7 among CD45RO-negative cells, yielding a CD45RA+CCR7+ population from which TemRA cells were excluded. Receptor libraries were prepared by the immunoSEQ multiplex PCR assay. TCRdb stores this immuneACCESS table with in-frame sequences only. Part of the clones is absent; in the studies checked, under half of the shortfall reflects unresolved V genes, and no reason is known for the rest. The sample data list around 700,000 clones, and about 90% of these were observed just once. The ten largest clones take up 24% of the sample. The specimen sequenced was naive CD8+ T cells sorted from blood. What the cell subset or site label conveys for this sample: CD45RA+CCR7+. All receptors come from a man aged 25 to 45 in good health.

In this sample, this clone turned up once. The chain joins TRBV10-2 to TRBJ2-7; D is ambiguous. The V and J ends lost 0 bases and 4 bases respectively, with 25 bases between them. This CDR3 is 19 amino acids long. Germline V gene data show CDR1 as WSHSY and CDR2 as SAAADI. The CDR3 sequence is CASSESTDRSPWWPYEQYF. CDR3 bases: TGCGCCAGCAGTGAGTCGACTGACCGTTCCCCGTGGTGGCCTTACGAGCAGTACTTC.

The chain joins TRBV27 to TRBJ2-3; D is ambiguous. This CDR3 contains 15 residues. Germline V gives CDR1 MNHEY, CDR2 SMNVEV (reference sequence). The V end was cut by 2 bases, the J end by 1 base, with 10 bases between. This chain's CDR3 is CASSLDPPGTDTQYF. The CDR3 DNA reads TGTGCCAGCAGTTTAGACCCTCCGGGCACAGATACGCAGTATTTT.

The V gene is TRBV4-1, the J gene TRBJ2-5; 9 bases line up with TRBD2. The V gene end was trimmed by 2 bases and the J gene end by 5 bases; junction bases not matched to a gene: 9. Germline V gene data show CDR1 as MGHRA and CDR2 as YSYEKL. CDR3 size: 16 residues. CDR3 in DNA: TGCGCCAGCAGCCAATCTAGCGGGATTGTAGGTGAGACCCAGTACTTC. Translated, it gives CASSQSSGIVGETQYF.

The J gene is TRBJ2-7, the V gene TRBV7-9; unclear D gene. V gave up 7 bases and J gave up 6 bases, with 16 bases separating them. The germline V gene has CDR1 SEHNR and CDR2 FQNEAQ (reference sequence). The CDR3 length is 13 residues. The CDR3 sequence: CASTIARGGEQYF. As DNA, the CDR3 is TGTGCCAGCACCATAGCCAGAGGTGGCGAGCAGTACTTC.

The V call is TRBV6-6, the J call TRBJ1-2; D is perhaps TRBD1 (5 bases). V lost 0 bases, J lost 10 bases, and 9 bases lay in between. The CDR3 is 12 amino acids. Germline lookup yields CDR1 MNHNY and CDR2 SVGAGI (reference sequence). The CDR3 DNA is TGTGCCAGCAGTTACTCCTTGGGGGACTACACCTTC. Amino acids: CASSYSLGDYTF.

The gene calls are TRBV5-4 and TRBJ2-1; D is ambiguous. The V gene's germline CDR1 is SGHNT and CDR2 YYREEE (reference sequence). The CDR3 contains 8 residues. Between the trimmed V and J ends, which lost 6 bases and 8 bases, there was a span of 0 bases. CDR3 amino acids: CASNEQFF. The CDR3 DNA is TGTGCCAGCAATGAGCAGTTCTTC. The full variable domain, its missing parts supplied by reference TRBV5-4 and TRBJ2-1, is ETGVTQSPTHLIKTRGQQVTLRCSSQSGHNTVSWYQQALGQGPQFIFQYYREEENGRGNFPPRFSGLQFPNYSSELNVNALELDDSALYLCASNEQFFGPGTRLTVL.

The chain's CDR3 is CASSLQGSYNEQFF. CDR3 DNA sequence: TGTGCCAGCAGTTTGCAGGGCTCCTACAATGAGCAGTTCTTC. V and J are TRBV27 and TRBJ2-1; possibly TRBD1 for D (5 bases). The V gene lost 3 bases and the J gene lost 0 bases, with 6 bases spanning the gap. The CDR3 runs to 14 residues. Germline CDR1 reads MNHEY; CDR2 reads SMNVEV (reference sequence).

J is TRBJ2-6 and V is TRBV7-8; D gene unclear. CDR1 is SGHVS and CDR2 is FQNEAQ in the germline V gene. Trimming took off 7 bases at V and 2 bases at J, with 12 bases between the two ends. This CDR3 comprises 15 residues. This chain's CDR3 is CASILPSAGANVLTF. In DNA form, the CDR3 reads TGTGCCAGCATCCTACCCTCCGCTGGGGCCAACGTCCTGACTTTC.

The V gene is TRBV19, the J gene TRBJ2-1; TRBD2 might be the D (6 bases). Germline V gene data show CDR1 as LNHDA and CDR2 as SQIVND (reference sequence). Trimming pared 3 bases from V and 0 bases from J, leaving 15 bases between. CDR3 size: 17 residues. As DNA, the CDR3 is TGTGCCAGTAGTATCGGGGCTAGCGAGAGCTCCTACAATGAGCAGTTCTTC. Protein sequence: CASSIGASESSYNEQFF.

The chain links TRBV4-1 to TRBJ2-7, with unresolved D. The germline V gene has CDR1 MGHRA and CDR2 YSYEKL. This CDR3 region has 13 residues. V lost 0 bases to trimming and J lost 5 bases, with 8 bases between them. CDR3 sequence: CASSQDPVNEQYF. The CDR3 nucleotides read TGCGCCAGCAGCCAAGATCCGGTTAACGAGCAGTACTTC.

A remark on this clone: The identical CDR3 is also encoded by other nucleotide sequences in the sample. This sequence joins TRBV28 and TRBJ1-5; D uncertain. The germline gives CDR1 MDHEN, CDR2 SYDVKM. This CDR3 has 13 residues. V lost 3 bases and J 6 bases, leaving 9 bases between the germline ends. CDR3 in amino acids: CASSFSSVQPQHF. Here the CDR3 DNA reads TGTGCCAGCAGTTTCAGTTCAGTTCAGCCCCAGCATTTT.

A note on this clone: Other DNA sequences in the sample encode the same CDR3. V gene TRBV7-2 combines with J gene TRBJ2-1, with D possibly matching TRBD2 (5 bases). V lost 5 bases and J lost 0, with 11 bases in between. The CDR3 is 15 residues long. Germline V lookup: CDR1 SGHTA, CDR2 FQGNSA. The CDR3 DNA follows: TGTGCCAGCAGCCTGAGGGATAGCTCCTACAATGAGCAGTTCTTC. Protein product: CASSLRDSSYNEQFF.

The chain is built from TRBV18 and TRBJ1-4; 9 bases align to TRBD1. From germline, CDR1 is KGHSH and CDR2 LQKENI. V dropped 5 bases and J dropped 8; count of bases not matched to a gene: 15. This CDR3 spans 17 amino acids. CDR3 residues: CASSSSGQGFSDEKLFF. In nucleotides, the CDR3 is TGTGCCAGCTCATCGTCGGGACAGGGTTTCTCGGACGAAAAACTGTTTTTT.

The chain employs TRBV15 and TRBJ2-3, with D hard to call. Germline assignment: CDR1 LNHNV and CDR2 YYDKDF (reference sequence). This CDR3 is built from 13 residues. Trimming left V 6 bases short and J 4 bases short, with 11 bases between. For the CDR3, the DNA is TGTGCCACCAGTTCCAGGTCCGCAGATACGCAGTATTTT. Encoded protein: CATSSRSADTQYF.

The chain couples TRBV10-1 to TRBJ2-7, with TRBD2 matching 9 bases. Germline trimming cut 5 bases from V and 1 base from J; bases unmatched to any gene: 3. This CDR3 region has 14 residues. Germline V CDR1 and CDR2: WNHNN, SYGVQD (reference sequence). In nucleotides, the CDR3 is TGCGCCAGCAGTATCACTAGCGGGTCCTACGAGCAGTACTTC. The encoded protein is CASSITSGSYEQYF.

The chain couples TRBV5-5 to TRBJ2-1, with D possibly TRBD1 on 5 matching bases. This CDR3 contains 11 residues. The ends were cut back, 4 bases at V and 8 bases at J, with 7 bases in the middle. Germline V gene data show CDR1 as SGHKS and CDR2 as YYEKEE (reference sequence). CDR3 sequence reads: CASSQGYEQFF. The CDR3 DNA reads as TGTGCCAGCAGCCAGGGCTATGAGCAGTTCTTC.

There are a few counts of this clone. The rearrangement links TRBV18 to TRBJ2-1, with a tentative D call TRBD1 (5 bases). Trimming took 0 bases from V and 2 from J, leaving 11 bases between them. The CDR3 extends over 16 amino acids. Germline V gene lookup returns CDR1 KGHSH and CDR2 LQKENI. CDR3 DNA: TGTGCCAGCTCACCACCAATCCAGGGTACCTACAATGAGCAGTTCTTC. Protein sequence: CASSPPIQGTYNEQFF.

The chain joins TRBV2 to TRBJ2-1, with a possible D match to TRBD1 (7 bases). The CDR3 loop spans 14 amino acids. Looked up from germline, CDR1 is SNHLY and CDR2 is FYNNEI. V was trimmed by 9 bases and J by 7 bases, leaving 19 bases between them. CDR3 nucleotide sequence: TGTGCCAGGCAAGACAGGGAGGTCTCTAATGAGCAGTTCTTC. Translated: CARQDREVSNEQFF.

This chain uses TRBV28 with TRBJ2-7; 11 bases are shared with TRBD2. The germline V gene encodes CDR1 MDHEN and CDR2 SYDVKM. This CDR3 contains 16 residues. Trimming cost V 5 bases and J 0 bases; bases outside gene matches: 6. CDR3 DNA: TGTGCCAGCAGTGGTCGGACTAGCGGGCTCTCCTACGAGCAGTACTTC. It yields the protein CASSGRTSGLSYEQYF.

The chain is built from TRBV4-2 and TRBJ2-1, with D perhaps matching TRBD2 (6 bases). Germline CDR1 reads LGHNA; CDR2 reads YNFKEQ. Trimming left V 0 bases short and J 3 bases short, with 15 bases between. This CDR3 has 17 amino acids. The CDR3 sequence: CASSQEEGAIGYNEQFF. The CDR3 coding sequence is TGTGCCAGCAGCCAAGAGGAGGGTGCCATAGGCTACAATGAGCAGTTCTTC.

This clone was observed a single time. This rearrangement joins TRBV7-9 to TRBJ2-7, with D possibly matching TRBD1 (5 bases). The length of the CDR3 is 16 residues. Germline V gene sequence: CDR1 SEHNR, CDR2 FQNEAQ (reference sequence). Trimming removed 5 bases at V and 2 bases at J, with 19 bases between. CDR3 in amino acids: CASSPARTGLAYEQYF. The CDR3, as DNA: TGTGCCAGCAGCCCTGCCCGTACAGGCTTAGCCTACGAGCAGTACTTC.

The genes are TRBV13 and TRBJ1-5, with D tentatively TRBD1 (5 bases). Trimming shortened V by 6 bases and J by 4 bases, and 22 bases separated the two germline ends. Looked up from germline, CDR1 is PRHDT and CDR2 is FYEKMQ (reference sequence). The CDR3 consists of 17 residues. DNA for the CDR3: TGTGCCAGCAGGTTGGGGGGGAGGCTTAGCCAGAATCAGCCCCAGCATTTT. Protein product: CASRLGGRLSQNQPQHF.

This clone was picked up one time. The rearrangement uses TRBV4-1 and TRBJ2-7, with 7 nucleotides matching TRBD1. Germline V CDR1 and CDR2: MGHRA, YSYEKL. Trimming removed 6 bases from V and 0 bases from J; junction bases left unmatched: 8. CDR3 length: 15 residues. This chain's CDR3 is CASRHRDSSSYEQYF. CDR3 nucleotide sequence: TGCGCCAGCAGGCACCGGGACAGTAGCTCCTACGAGCAGTACTTC.

J is TRBJ1-5 and V is TRBV2, with 8 bases aligning to TRBD1. V lost 5 bases and J lost 4; bases outside the gene matches: 4. Germline V CDR1 and CDR2: SNHLY, FYNNEI. The CDR3 is 14 amino acids. CDR3 DNA sequence: TGTGCCAGCAGTAGCACAGGGGGAAATCAGCCCCAGCATTTT. It yields the protein CASSSTGGNQPQHF.

The chain carries TRBV10-3 and TRBJ2-3, with 8 positions matching TRBD2. Germline lookup yields CDR1 ENHRY and CDR2 SYGVKD. The trim removed 3 bases at V and 5 bases at J, leaving 7 bases unmatched. The CDR3 contains 15 residues. In DNA form, the CDR3 reads TGTGCCATCAGTGACCTAGCGGGCCCGGGAGATACGCAGTATTTT. Amino acids: CAISDLAGPGDTQYF.

The chain couples TRBV7-6 to TRBJ2-1; D uncertain. With 4 bases removed from V and 5 bases from J, the gap between germline ends came to 9 bases. In germline, CDR1 is SGHVS, CDR2 FNYEAQ. The CDR3 length is 13 residues. The DNA of the CDR3 is TGTGCCAGCAGCTCCTTTTTGAACAATGAGCAGTTCTTC. It codes for CASSSFLNNEQFF.

Here the CDR3 reads CASSFGLAGGVLETQYF. As DNA, the CDR3 is TGTGCCAGCAGTTTCGGACTAGCGGGAGGGGTCCTAGAGACCCAGTACTTC. The chain recombines TRBV28 with TRBJ2-5; 15 nucleotides agree with TRBD2. Per the germline V gene, CDR1 is MDHEN and CDR2 is SYDVKM. The CDR3 is made up of 17 amino acids. Trimming removed 3 bases from V and 4 bases from J; junction bases left unmatched: 6. Combining the CDR3 with reference TRBV28 and TRBJ2-5 gives the whole variable domain DVKVTQSSRYLVKRTGEKVFLECVQDMDHENMFWYRQDPGLGLRLIYFSYDVKMKEKGDIPEGYSVSREKKERFSLILESASTNQTSMYLCASSFGLAGGVLETQYFGPGTRLLVL.

The chain carries TRBV11-2 and TRBJ2-1; TRBD1 might be the D (6 bases). There are 15 residues in the CDR3. The V end lost 2 bases, the J end lost 2 bases, and 10 bases lay between the germline ends. CDR1 is SGHAT and CDR2 is FQNNGV in the germline V gene. For the CDR3, the DNA is TGTGCCAGCAGCTTACTGGGGGCACCCTACAATGAGCAGTTCTTC. It is translated as CASSLLGAPYNEQFF.